These T cell receptor beta chains were read from a single sample in a study of CD8+ T cells in alopecia areata. Assay: immunoSEQ multiplex PCR; the TCRdb copy retains only in-frame clones and omits some. The sample contains over 90,000 clones, 55% of which appear only once. Sequencing input: CD4+ T cells sorted from blood. The receptors derive from a human donor in good health. Both conserved end residues are part of each CDR3. The D gene is left open where the match is weak. Rows give clone size only sometimes, using once, few, many, or a class for an expanded clone.

clone_size j_call d_call v_call cdr3_aa cdr3_nt
NA TRBJ2-1 NA TRBV20-1 CSASVYNEQFF TGCAGTGCTAGTGTGTACAATGAGCAGTTCTTC
NA TRBJ2-1 TRBD2 TRBV29-1 CSVEGAGGYNEQFF TGCAGCGTTGAAGGAGCGGGGGGGTACAATGAGCAGTTCTTC
NA TRBJ1-1 NA TRBV10-3 CAISDQGSTAEAFF TGTGCCATCAGCGACCAAGGTAGTACCGCTGAAGCTTTCTTT
NA TRBJ1-1 NA TRBV29-1 CSVEGLHRREEAFF TGCAGCGTTGAAGGTCTTCACAGGCGGGAAGAAGCTTTCTTT
NA TRBJ2-7 NA TRBV14 CASSQDLSPGREQYF TGTGCCAGCAGCCAAGATCTTAGTCCGGGACGCGAGCAGTACTTC
few TRBJ2-1 NA TRBV27 CASSPSLGSYNEQFF TGTGCCAGCAGTCCATCTCTTGGCTCCTACAATGAGCAGTTCTTC
NA TRBJ1-1 NA TRBV30 CASTEERTEAFF TGTGCCAGCACTGAGGAACGGACTGAAGCTTTCTTT
NA TRBJ2-3 NA TRBV9 CASSVAGTTDTQYF TGTGCCAGCAGCGTAGCTGGCACCACAGATACGCAGTATTTT
NA TRBJ2-5 TRBD1 TRBV29-1 CSVGTGYSADQETQYF TGCAGCGTAGGGACAGGGTACTCGGCCGACCAAGAGACCCAGTACTTC
few TRBJ2-5 TRBD2 TRBV2 CASSTGTSAETQYF TGTGCCAGCAGTACCGGGACTAGCGCTGAGACCCAGTACTTC
few TRBJ1-2 TRBD1 TRBV18 CASSRQGADYGYTF TGTGCCAGCTCGCGGCAGGGGGCCGACTATGGCTACACCTTC
NA TRBJ2-2 NA TRBV7-2 CASRGALTGELFF TGTGCCAGCAGGGGAGCTCTCACCGGGGAGCTGTTTTTT
NA TRBJ2-1 NA TRBV14 CAGSRYNEQFF TGTGCCGGCAGCCGCTACAATGAGCAGTTCTTC
few TRBJ2-2 NA TRBV30 CAWSMNTGELFF TGTGCCTGGAGTATGAACACCGGGGAGCTGTTTTTT
once TRBJ2-3 NA TRBV5-4 CASSPPGRGTDTQYF TGTGCCAGCAGCCCCCCAGGTCGAGGCACAGATACGCAGTATTTT
NA TRBJ1-1 NA TRBV29-1 CSVERQQNTEAFF TGCAGCGTTGAACGACAGCAGAACACTGAAGCTTTCTTT
NA TRBJ2-1 NA TRBV30 CAWSVLSYNEQFF TGTGCCTGGAGTGTCTTATCCTACAATGAGCAGTTCTTC
NA TRBJ2-7 TRBD1 TRBV29-1 CSVKGQGTHEQYF TGCAGCGTTAAGGGACAGGGTACCCACGAGCAGTACTTC
few TRBJ2-2 NA TRBV25-1 CASSEGRPTGELFF TGTGCCAGCAGTGAGGGTAGGCCCACCGGGGAGCTGTTTTTT
NA TRBJ2-6 NA TRBV6-6 CASSFSGASGANVLTF TGTGCCAGCAGTTTCTCCGGGGCCTCTGGGGCCAACGTCCTGACTTTC
NA TRBJ1-5 NA TRBV19 CASSRVLQPQHF TGTGCCAGTAGTAGGGTTCTACAGCCCCAGCATTTT
NA TRBJ1-1 NA TRBV29-1 CSVETGRNTEAFF TGCAGCGTTGAGACGGGACGGAACACTGAAGCTTTCTTT
NA TRBJ2-7 NA TRBV20-1 CSAPGAYEQYF TGCAGTGCCCCGGGGGCCTACGAGCAGTACTTC
NA TRBJ2-3 NA TRBV29-1 CSVQRGYSTDTQYF TGCAGCGTGCAACGGGGCTATAGCACAGATACGCAGTATTTT
few TRBJ1-5 TRBD1 TRBV18 CASSPRGGGGSNQPQHF TGTGCCAGCTCACCTCGGGGAGGGGGCGGGAGCAATCAGCCCCAGCATTTT
NA TRBJ2-1 TRBD2 TRBV4-1 CASSQGSSGGKYNEQFF TGCGCCAGCAGCCAAGGGTCTAGCGGGGGCAAATACAATGAGCAGTTCTTC
NA TRBJ1-4 NA TRBV25-1 CASSELNELTNEKLFF TGTGCCAGCAGTGAATTAAATGAGTTAACGAATGAAAAACTGTTTTTT
NA TRBJ2-2 NA TRBV2 CASSRGTSGELFF TGTGCCAGCAGCCGAGGGACCTCCGGGGAGCTGTTTTTT
NA TRBJ2-1 NA TRBV27 CASSLGGYYYNEQFF TGTGCCAGCAGTTTAGGCGGGTATTACTACAATGAGCAGTTCTTC
once TRBJ2-1 NA TRBV28 CASGVFNEQFF TGTGCCAGCGGAGTATTCAATGAGCAGTTCTTC
NA TRBJ2-5 NA TRBV7-9 CASSPVRGWQETQYF TGTGCCAGCAGCCCGGTCCGCGGGTGGCAAGAGACCCAGTACTTC
few TRBJ2-3 NA TRBV18 CASSPNTDTQYF TGTGCCAGCTCACCAAACACAGATACGCAGTATTTT
NA TRBJ1-4 NA TRBV30 CAWSRFFNEKLFF TGTGCCTGGAGTAGGTTTTTCAATGAAAAACTGTTTTTT